The 19 T cell receptor beta chains listed next were all sequenced from one sample in a study of T cell responses to AZD1222 COVID-19 vaccine. Only in-frame clones appear in the TCRdb table, and some are missing; sequencing was by immunoSEQ multiplex PCR. Of approximately 84,000 clones listed, approximately 85% are singletons. The sequenced sample was peripheral blood, obtained 28 days after the second AZD1222 dose. Every receptor here comes from an adult who received the AZD1222 COVID-19 vaccine.

The chain couples TRBV3-1 (or the pseudogene TRBV3-2) to TRBJ1-2, with no clear D. Trimming stripped 2 bases from V and 3 bases from J, with 4 bases between. CDR3 length: 12 residues. Germline CDR1 reads LGHDT; CDR2 reads YNNKEL (reference sequence). CDR3 region: CASSQSDYGYTF. CDR3 DNA sequence: TGTGCCAGCAGCCAATCCGACTATGGCTACACCTTC.

This clone was picked up a small number of times. This sequence joins TRBV2 and TRBJ1-2; the D is unclear. Germline V gene sequence: CDR1 SNHLY, CDR2 FYNNEI. CDR3 length equals 14 residues. Trimming took off 4 bases at V and 3 bases at J, with 12 bases between the two ends. The CDR3 sequence is CASSVSLDDYGYTF. The CDR3 DNA follows: TGTGCCAGCAGTGTAAGCCTCGACGACTATGGCTACACCTTC.

V gene TRBV29-1 combines with J gene TRBJ1-2; no reliable D call. The germline V gene encodes CDR1 SQVTM and CDR2 ANQGSEA. The CDR3 sequence is 12 residues long. Deletions cut 0 bases from V and 8 bases from J, with 10 bases between. CDR3 region: CSVEEVGYGYTF. In DNA, the CDR3 is TGCAGCGTTGAAGAGGTGGGGTACGGCTACACCTTC. The whole variable domain, filled in from reference TRBV29-1 and TRBJ1-2, reads SAVISQKPSRDICQRGTSLTIQCQVDSQVTMMFWYRQQPGQSLTLIATANQGSEATYESGFVIDKFPISRPNLTFSTLTVSNMSPEDSSIYLCSVEEVGYGYTFGSGTRLTVV.

This chain connects TRBV7-3 to TRBJ2-3; tentatively, D is TRBD2 (6 bases). The CDR3 has 15 residues. Germline CDR1 and CDR2: SGHTA and FQGTGA. Trimming left V 6 bases short and J 2 bases short, with 15 bases between. CDR3 DNA: TGTGCCAGCAGGGGGGGTCGACGGAACACAGATACGCAGTATTTT. It codes for CASRGGRRNTDTQYF. Variable domain in full (rest from reference TRBV7-3 and TRBJ2-3): GAGVSQTPSNKVTEKGKYVELRCDPISGHTALYWYRQSLGQGPEFLIYFQGTGAADDSGLPNDRFFAVRPEGSVSTLKIQRTERGDSAVYLCASRGGRRNTDTQYFGPGTRLTVL.

The rearrangement joins TRBV7-8 to TRBJ2-5; 8 bases are a match to TRBD2. V was clipped by 4 bases and J by 5 bases; unmatched bases: 6. This CDR3 spans 14 amino acids. CDR1 is SGHVS and CDR2 is FQNEAQ in the germline V gene. CDR3 amino acids: CASSWGLGSETQYF. CDR3 sequence (DNA): TGTGCCAGCAGCTGGGGACTAGGATCGGAGACCCAGTACTTC.

The V call is TRBV6-5, the J call TRBJ1-1; TRBD1 agrees at 11 bases. The germline gives CDR1 MNHEY, CDR2 SVGAGI. The CDR3 extends over 15 amino acids. The V gene end was trimmed by 2 bases and the J gene end by 1 base; junction bases not matched to a gene: 0. The CDR3 is CASSYGQGANTEAFF. DNA for the CDR3: TGTGCCAGCAGTTACGGACAGGGGGCGAACACTGAAGCTTTCTTT.

This rearrangement joins TRBV4-1 to TRBJ1-6, with D possibly TRBD1 on 5 matching bases. The V and J ends lost 0 bases and 2 bases respectively, with 17 bases between them. Germline-derived CDR1 and CDR2 are MGHRA and YSYEKL. CDR3 length equals 19 residues. In DNA, the CDR3 is TGCGCCAGCAGCCAAGAGGTGTTGGGGGTGATCACCTATAATTCACCCCTCCACTTT. It specifies CASSQEVLGVITYNSPLHF.

The rearrangement links TRBV2 to TRBJ1-1; D is unclear. The CDR3 totals 13 residues. CDR1 is SNHLY and CDR2 is FYNNEI in the germline V gene. Trimming took 10 bases from V and 1 from J, leaving 13 bases between them. The CDR3 DNA reads TGTGCCACCCATCTTCTTCCGAACACTGAAGCTTTCTTT. Protein sequence: CATHLLPNTEAFF.

V is TRBV11-3 and J is TRBJ2-1; D call uncertain. This CDR3 region has 15 residues. V gave up 5 bases and J gave up 9 bases, with 20 bases separating them. Germline V gene sequence: CDR1 SGHNT, CDR2 YENEEA. This CDR3 reads CASSLGYGRSAEQFF. CDR3 sequence (DNA): TGTGCCAGCAGCCTGGGGTATGGCAGATCTGCTGAGCAGTTCTTC. Supplemented by reference TRBV11-3 and TRBJ2-1, the full variable domain reads EAGVVQSPRYKIIEKKQPVAFWCNPISGHNTLYWYLQNLGQGPELLIRYENEEAVDDSQLPKDRFSAERLKGVDSTLKIQPAELGDSAVYLCASSLGYGRSAEQFFGPGTRLTVL.

The V call is TRBV24-1, the J call TRBJ1-5; D is ambiguous. CDR3 length equals 15 residues. V was trimmed by 9 bases and J by 1 base, leaving 15 bases between them. Germline lookup yields CDR1 KGHDR and CDR2 SFDVKD. The CDR3 nucleotides read TGTGCCACCTGGAAAGGGAAAGAGAGCAATCAGCCCCAGCATTTT. The encoded protein is CATWKGKESNQPQHF.

This chain links TRBV30 with TRBJ1-2; TRBD1 might be the D (6 bases). V was pared by 2 bases and J by 5 bases, with 15 bases between. The CDR3 runs 14 residues. From germline, CDR1 is GTSNPN and CDR2 SVGIG (reference sequence). The CDR3: CAWSRAGASYGYTF. CDR3 DNA: TGTGCCTGGAGTAGGGCGGGGGCATCGTATGGCTACACCTTC.

The chain recombines TRBV19 with TRBJ1-1; maybe TRBD1 (6 bases). From germline, CDR1 is LNHDA and CDR2 SQIVND (reference sequence). The CDR3 consists of 16 residues. V lost 1 base to trimming and J lost 4 bases, with 16 bases between them. In DNA, the CDR3 is TGTGCCAGTAGTATAGGGACAGCCGAGCGTGGCACTGAAGCTTTCTTT. Translating it yields CASSIGTAERGTEAFF.

The chain carries TRBV5-1 and TRBJ1-3; D not resolved. The V and J ends lost 0 bases and 0 bases respectively, with 7 bases between them. The germline V gene has CDR1 SGHRS and CDR2 YFSETQ. CDR3 size: 15 residues. The CDR3 loop reads CASSLDGSSGNTIYF. CDR3 nucleotides: TGCGCCAGCAGCTTGGACGGCAGCTCTGGAAACACCATATATTTT. Full variable domain (remainder filled in from reference TRBV5-1 and TRBJ1-3): KAGVTQTPRYLIKTRGQQVTLSCSPISGHRSVSWYQQTPGQGLQFLFEYFSETQRNKGNFPGRFSGRQFSNSRSEMNVSTLELGDSALYLCASSLDGSSGNTIYFGEGSWLTVV.

CDR3 in DNA: TGTGCCAGCAGCTTCAGGGGAAATTTCGAAAACATTCAGTACTTC. As protein: CASSFRGNFENIQYF. The rearrangement uses TRBV11-2 and TRBJ2-4; D is possibly TRBD1 (6 bases). This CDR3 has 15 amino acids. V was shortened by 3 bases and J by 5 bases, with 14 bases between the two germline ends. CDR1 is SGHAT and CDR2 is FQNNGV in the germline V gene.

The V gene is TRBV4-2, the J gene TRBJ1-3; D may be TRBD1 (6 bases). This CDR3 region has 15 residues. Germline V gene lookup returns CDR1 LGHNA and CDR2 YNFKEQ. V was pared by 2 bases and J by 4 bases, with 12 bases between. CDR3 loop: CASSQPGGRGNTIYF. The CDR3 DNA reads TGTGCCAGCAGCCAACCCGGGGGGCGAGGAAACACCATATATTTT.

The chain is built from TRBV6-5 and TRBJ2-7, with D uncertain. V was cut by 8 bases and J by 5 bases, with 19 bases left in between. This CDR3 region has 14 residues. Germline values: CDR1 MNHEY, CDR2 SVGAGI. This CDR3 is CASLLAPANNEQYF. DNA of the CDR3: TGTGCCAGCCTTCTTGCCCCCGCAAATAACGAGCAGTACTTC.

The chain couples TRBV19 to TRBJ1-1; D gene unclear. The CDR3 runs to 15 residues. Germline CDR1 is LNHDA and CDR2 is SQIVND (reference sequence). With 7 bases removed from V and 5 bases from J, the gap between germline ends came to 20 bases. The CDR3 protein is CASTSETGVSTEAFF. The DNA of the CDR3 is TGTGCCAGTACCTCCGAGACCGGAGTTTCTACTGAAGCTTTCTTT.

The CDR3 sequence: CASSLMDRAREQYF. DNA of the CDR3: TGTGCCAGCAGCTTAATGGACAGGGCTAGGGAGCAGTACTTC. This chain joins TRBV5-4 and TRBJ2-7; 8 bases align to TRBD1. This CDR3 comprises 14 residues. V gave up 2 bases and J gave up 7 bases; unmatched junction bases: 8. Germline CDR1 is SGHNT and CDR2 is YYREEE (reference sequence).

CDR3 protein: CASRPPRGQGERKLFF. As DNA, the CDR3 is TGTGCCAGCAGACCGCCTAGGGGACAGGGGGAGCGAAAACTGTTTTTT. The rearrangement links TRBV7-8 to TRBJ1-4; TRBD1 matches at 11 bases. The CDR3 totals 16 residues. With 6 bases clipped from V and 10 bases from J, the junction kept 13 bases outside the gene matches. Germline V gene sequence: CDR1 SGHVS, CDR2 FQNEAQ.